One sample yielded the 28 T cell receptor beta chains listed below, sequenced in a study of STAT5B mutations in CD4+ large granular lymphocyte leukemia. Data came from immunoSEQ multiplex PCR; TCRdb stores just in-frame clones and leaves some out. The repertoire includes 30,000 to 40,000 clones, around 75% of them detected once, and around 0.57% sits in the top ten. Sequencing was done on a sample of CD4+ T cells from blood buffy coats. These TCRs come from a human donor in good health.

The sample holds one count of this clone. The chain is built from TRBV5-1 and TRBJ2-7, with TRBD1 matching over 7 bases. The V segment lost 0 bases and the J segment 5 bases; nucleotides outside the gene matches: 11. The CDR3 sequence is 16 residues long. In germline, CDR1 is SGHRS, CDR2 YFSETQ. The CDR3 DNA is TGCGCCAGCAGCTTGGTTGGGACAGACATTCCTCACGAGCAGTACTTC. Protein: CASSLVGTDIPHEQYF.

This clone was detected a few times. The genes are TRBV18 and TRBJ1-1; 7 nucleotides agree with TRBD1. Losses at the gene ends were 6 bases for V and 5 bases for J; bases not matched to a gene: 9. Germline lookup yields CDR1 KGHSH and CDR2 LQKENI. This CDR3 is 14 amino acids long. This CDR3 reads CASSQNRGETEAFF. CDR3 in DNA: TGTGCCAGCTCCCAGAACAGGGGTGAAACTGAAGCTTTCTTT. Looking up the rest from reference TRBV18 and TRBJ1-1 gives the full variable domain: NAGVMQNPRHLVRRRGQEARLRCSPMKGHSHVYWYRQLPEEGLKFMVYLQKENIIDESGMPKERFSAEFPKEGPSILRIQQVVRGDSAAYFCASSQNRGETEAFFGQGTRLTVV.

The sample holds one count of this clone. The V gene is TRBV4-3, the J gene TRBJ2-7; a weak D match, TRBD1 (6 bases). Trimming removed 1 base at V and 3 bases at J, with 10 bases between. Germline V CDR1 and CDR2: LGHNA, YSLEER. The CDR3 runs to 14 residues. The CDR3 loop reads CASSQGTVYYEQYF. The CDR3 DNA is TGCGCCAGCAGCCAAGGGACAGTATACTACGAGCAGTACTTC.

This clone has just a few counts. The chain links TRBV6-5 to TRBJ1-2; 7 bases fit TRBD1. Germline V gene data show CDR1 as MNHEY and CDR2 as SVGAGI. V was clipped by 4 bases and J by 2 bases; unmatched bases: 7. This CDR3 has 15 amino acids. In DNA form, the CDR3 reads TGTGCCAGCAGTTCAACAGGGGTATGGAACTATGGCTACACCTTC. It codes for CASSSTGVWNYGYTF.

A single count supports this clone. This chain joins TRBV18 and TRBJ1-2, with D possibly TRBD1 on 6 matching bases. Germline lookup yields CDR1 KGHSH and CDR2 LQKENI. With 5 bases removed from V and 0 bases from J, the gap between germline ends came to 10 bases. The CDR3 has 14 amino acids. CDR3 region: CASSYGTSNYGYTF. CDR3 in DNA: TGTGCCAGCTCATACGGGACATCTAACTATGGCTACACCTTC.

The CDR3 DNA sequence: TGTGCCAGCAGCCAAAGGAGATTCGGGGAACTCACTGAAGCTTTCTTT. Amino acids: CASSQRRFGELTEAFF. V usage is TRBV7-9 and J usage is TRBJ1-1; the D is unclear. Germline-derived CDR1 and CDR2 are SEHNR and FQNEAQ (reference sequence). V gave up 5 bases and J gave up 4 bases, with 20 bases separating them. This CDR3 spans 16 amino acids.

The chain couples TRBV7-3 to TRBJ2-1; D unresolved. The CDR3 contains 14 residues. Germline V gene data show CDR1 as SGHTA and CDR2 as FQGTGA. V dropped 5 bases and J dropped 2 bases, with 10 bases sitting between them. The CDR3 loop reads CASSPGAAYNEQFF. For the CDR3, the DNA is TGTGCCAGCAGCCCCGGAGCCGCCTACAATGAGCAGTTCTTC.

This clone was counted only a few times. The chain combines TRBV19 with TRBJ1-1, with a tentative D call TRBD1 (5 bases). Germline V lookup: CDR1 LNHDA, CDR2 SQIVND (reference sequence). This CDR3 has 14 amino acids. With 3 bases removed from V and 1 base from J, the gap between germline ends came to 9 bases. DNA for the CDR3: TGTGCCAGTAGTATCCCTGGACAGAACACTGAAGCTTTCTTT. Translation gives CASSIPGQNTEAFF.

The CDR3 sequence is CASRGLGQSSYEQYF. Here the CDR3 DNA reads TGTGCCAGCAGGGGACTAGGGCAATCCTCCTACGAGCAGTACTTC. The rearrangement links TRBV6-5 to TRBJ2-7, with 8 bases aligning to TRBD2. The trim removed 6 bases at V and 0 bases at J, leaving 7 bases unmatched. The germline V gene encodes CDR1 MNHEY and CDR2 SVGAGI. This CDR3 contains 15 residues.

Of note for this clone: Germline and junction disagree at one end, which may indicate a read error. The rearrangement uses TRBV6-5 and TRBJ1-2; D may be TRBD1 (5 bases). This CDR3 is built from 13 residues. Per the germline V gene, CDR1 is MNHEY and CDR2 is SVGAGI. CDR3 DNA sequence: TGTGCCAGCAGTTACGTCAGGGACTATGACTACACCTTC. Translation gives CASSYVRDYDYTF.

This clone was detected a few times. The chain combines TRBV4-1 with TRBJ2-6, with D possibly TRBD2 on 6 matching bases. With 0 bases removed from V and 0 bases from J, the gap between germline ends came to 21 bases. Germline V CDR1 and CDR2: MGHRA, YSYEKL. The CDR3 sequence is 21 residues long. The CDR3 DNA is TGCGCCAGCAGCCAAGATCGTTTCGGGGGTCTTACCCCCTCTGGGGCCAACGTCCTGACTTTC. Protein: CASSQDRFGGLTPSGANVLTF.

The table lists this clone with a few counts. CDR3 nucleotides: TGTGCCAGTAGTATAGCAGGCCGGAACACTGAAGCTTTCTTT. Amino acid sequence: CASSIAGRNTEAFF. V gene TRBV19 combines with J gene TRBJ1-1; D unclear. CDR1 and CDR2 from the germline V gene are LNHDA and SQIVND (reference sequence). The CDR3 runs to 14 residues. V was clipped by 1 base and J by 1 base, with 7 bases between them.

The genes are TRBV5-6 and TRBJ1-5; perhaps TRBD1 as D (6 bases). Germline CDR1 is SGHDT and CDR2 is YYEEEE. There are 14 residues in the CDR3. V was shortened by 0 bases and J by 7 bases, with 11 bases between the two germline ends. The CDR3: CASSLAGAGQPQHF. Here the CDR3 DNA reads TGTGCCAGCAGCTTGGCAGGGGCTGGGCAGCCCCAGCATTTT.

In this sample, this clone turned up once. This rearrangement joins TRBV5-5 to TRBJ2-6, with a possible D match to TRBD1 (5 bases). V was shortened by 2 bases and J by 1 base, with 10 bases between the two germline ends. In germline, CDR1 is SGHKS, CDR2 YYEKEE (reference sequence). There are 16 residues in the CDR3. CDR3 bases: TGTGCCAGCAGCTTTTTATCAGGGTCTGGGGCCAACGTCCTGACTTTC. Translating it yields CASSFLSGSGANVLTF.

This clone was recorded a few times. The chain joins TRBV30 to TRBJ2-7, with a tentative D call TRBD1 (5 bases). Germline lookup yields CDR1 GTSNPN and CDR2 SVGIG (reference sequence). CDR3 length: 15 amino acids. V dropped 0 bases and J dropped 1 base, with 13 bases sitting between them. The CDR3: CAWSVRQFGSYEQYF. The DNA of the CDR3 is TGTGCCTGGAGTGTACGACAGTTCGGGTCCTACGAGCAGTACTTC.

This clone was observed once. CDR3 DNA sequence: TGTGCCAGCAGCCCCCCTCTCCGGGCGAATGGGAATGGCTACACCTTC. Its protein is CASSPPLRANGNGYTF. This chain links TRBV7-2 with TRBJ1-2; D is ambiguous. The CDR3 covers 16 residues. Trimming stripped 5 bases from V and 6 bases from J, with 22 bases between. CDR1 is SGHTA and CDR2 is FQGNSA in the germline V gene.

The chain employs TRBV6-5 and TRBJ2-7; no clear D gene. V dropped 10 bases and J dropped 3 bases, with 22 bases sitting between them. The germline CDR1 and CDR2 sequences are MNHEY and SVGAGI. The CDR3 extends over 15 amino acids. In DNA form, the CDR3 reads TGTGCCACCAAAAAGAGGTCTGGGTTTCACTACGAGCAGTACTTC. This gives the protein CATKKRSGFHYEQYF.

The V call is TRBV9, the J call TRBJ1-1; 7 positions agree with TRBD1. Germline V gene lookup returns CDR1 SGDLS and CDR2 YYNGEE. V lost 0 bases, J lost 0 bases, and 8 bases stayed unmatched. CDR3 size: 17 residues. CDR3 DNA: TGTGCCAGCAGCGTAGCTTCAGGGACAGATATGAACACTGAAGCTTTCTTT. This translates into CASSVASGTDMNTEAFF.

The table lists this clone with a count of one. V usage is TRBV4-1 and J usage is TRBJ2-3, with D maybe TRBD1 (5 bases). V was clipped by 1 base and J by 0 bases, with 8 bases between them. There are 15 residues in the CDR3. Looked up from germline, CDR1 is MGHRA and CDR2 is YSYEKL. The chain's CDR3 is CASSQVGLSTDTQYF. The CDR3 region has the DNA TGCGCCAGCAGCCAAGTGGGGCTAAGCACAGATACGCAGTATTTT.

The chain links TRBV7-2 to TRBJ2-5; D call uncertain. CDR1 and CDR2 (germline): SGHTA, FQGNSA. Trimming shortened V by 5 bases and J by 5 bases, and 6 bases separated the two germline ends. CDR3 length: 11 amino acids. CDR3 sequence: CASSQRETQYF. Written as DNA, the CDR3 is TGTGCCAGCAGCCAGAGGGAGACCCAGTACTTC.

This clone was counted only a few times. The chain is built from TRBV9 and TRBJ2-1; no firm D call. The V end was cut by 4 bases, the J end by 8 bases, with 22 bases between. CDR3 length: 16 residues. Per germline, CDR1 SGDLS and CDR2 YYNGEE. The CDR3 loop reads CASSRGGRNLWDEQFF. CDR3 nucleotides: TGTGCCAGCAGCCGCGGTGGCAGAAACTTGTGGGATGAGCAGTTCTTC.

The CDR3 sequence is CASKAAPETQYF. Written as DNA, the CDR3 is TGTGCCAGCAAGGCCGCCCCCGAGACCCAGTACTTC. This chain joins TRBV6-6 and TRBJ2-5, with D uncertain. Germline CDR1 and CDR2: MNHNY and SVGAGI (reference sequence). CDR3 length: 12 amino acids. The V end lost 7 bases, the J end lost 5 bases, and 11 bases lay between the germline ends.

This clone was counted between two and nine times. The rearrangement links TRBV7-9 to TRBJ2-1; D is possibly TRBD1 (5 bases). The CDR3 contains 13 residues. V was pared by 6 bases and J by 1 base, with 7 bases between. CDR1 SEHNR and CDR2 FQNEAQ come from the germline V gene (reference sequence). The CDR3 loop reads CASRRQSYNEQFF. In nucleotides, the CDR3 is TGTGCCAGCAGGCGACAGTCCTACAATGAGCAGTTCTTC.

The gene calls are TRBV29-1 and TRBJ2-1, with 7 positions matching TRBD1. V shed 4 bases and J 4 bases; nucleotides not matched to a gene: 4. Germline V gene lookup returns CDR1 SQVTM and CDR2 ANQGSEA. The length of the CDR3 is 13 residues. The CDR3 nucleotides are TGCAGCGTTGGTTGGGACAGATACAATGAGCAGTTCTTC. Its protein product is CSVGWDRYNEQFF.

V is TRBV9 and J is TRBJ1-3; D might be TRBD1 (5 bases). Per the germline V gene, CDR1 is SGDLS and CDR2 is YYNGEE. V gave up 2 bases and J gave up 6 bases, with 12 bases separating them. This CDR3 is built from 14 residues. CDR3: CASSVQGNENTIYF. Here the CDR3 DNA reads TGTGCCAGCAGCGTCCAGGGAAATGAAAACACCATATATTTT.

The chain uses TRBV4-3 and TRBJ1-1; weak D call: TRBD1 (6 bases). This CDR3 has 15 residues. The germline V gene has CDR1 LGHNA and CDR2 YSLEER. The V and J ends lost 0 bases and 6 bases respectively, with 14 bases between them. In DNA form, the CDR3 reads TGCGCCAGCAGCCAAGAATGGGGGCGCGACCCTGAAGCTTTCTTT. It specifies CASSQEWGRDPEAFF.

V and J are TRBV5-1 and TRBJ2-1; D tentatively fits TRBD1 or TRBD2 (6 bases each). Germline CDR1 and CDR2: SGHRS and YFSETQ. This CDR3 region has 12 residues. Trimming cost V 9 bases and J 7 bases, with 14 bases left between them. CDR3 residues: CATQEGENEQFF. CDR3 nucleotide sequence: TGCGCCACCCAGGAGGGGGAGAATGAGCAGTTCTTC.

The chain recombines TRBV10-3 with TRBJ2-7; TRBD1 or TRBD2 may be the D gene (6 bases each). CDR3 length equals 14 residues. The V gene's germline CDR1 is ENHRY and CDR2 SYGVKD. Trimming pared 6 bases from V and 1 base from J, leaving 13 bases between. CDR3 in amino acids: CAIRDSSGSYEQYF. CDR3 DNA: TGTGCCATCAGGGACAGTAGCGGATCCTACGAGCAGTACTTC.